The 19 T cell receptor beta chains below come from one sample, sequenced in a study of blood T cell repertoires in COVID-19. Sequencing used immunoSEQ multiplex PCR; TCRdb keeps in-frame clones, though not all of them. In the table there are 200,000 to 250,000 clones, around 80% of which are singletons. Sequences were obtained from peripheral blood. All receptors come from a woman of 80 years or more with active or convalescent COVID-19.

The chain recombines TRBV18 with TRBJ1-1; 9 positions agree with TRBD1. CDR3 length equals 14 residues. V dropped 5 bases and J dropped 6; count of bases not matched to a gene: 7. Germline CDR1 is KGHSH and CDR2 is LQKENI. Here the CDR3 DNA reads TGTGCCAGCTCATGGGACAGGGTTTACCCTGAAGCTTTCTTT. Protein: CASSWDRVYPEAFF.

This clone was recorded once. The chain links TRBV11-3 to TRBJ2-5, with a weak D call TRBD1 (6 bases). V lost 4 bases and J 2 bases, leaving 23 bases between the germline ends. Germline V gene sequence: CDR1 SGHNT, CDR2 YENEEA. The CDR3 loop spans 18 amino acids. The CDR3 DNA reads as TGTGCCAGCAGCTCAATTACCGGGACACGAGTTGCTCAAGAGACCCAGTACTTC. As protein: CASSSITGTRVAQETQYF.

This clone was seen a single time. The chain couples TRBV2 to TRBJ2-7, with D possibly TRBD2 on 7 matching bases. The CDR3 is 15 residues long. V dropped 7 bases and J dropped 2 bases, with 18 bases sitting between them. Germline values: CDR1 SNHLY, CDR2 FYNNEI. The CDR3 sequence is CASKGGGGRTYEQYF. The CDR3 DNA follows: TGTGCCAGCAAGGGGGGAGGGGGAAGAACCTACGAGCAGTACTTC.

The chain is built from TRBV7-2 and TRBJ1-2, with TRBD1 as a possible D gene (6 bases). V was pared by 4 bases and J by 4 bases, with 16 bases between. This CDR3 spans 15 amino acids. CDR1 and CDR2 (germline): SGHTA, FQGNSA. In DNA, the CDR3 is TGTGCCAGCAGCTCCCCAGCAGGGGTCGGCTATGGCTACACCTTC. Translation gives CASSSPAGVGYGYTF.

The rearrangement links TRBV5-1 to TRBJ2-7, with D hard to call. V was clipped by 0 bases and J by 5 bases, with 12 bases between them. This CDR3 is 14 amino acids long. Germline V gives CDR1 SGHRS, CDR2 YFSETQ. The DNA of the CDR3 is TGCGCCAGCAGCTTGGAAGTCAGCGAACACGAGCAGTACTTC. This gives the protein CASSLEVSEHEQYF.

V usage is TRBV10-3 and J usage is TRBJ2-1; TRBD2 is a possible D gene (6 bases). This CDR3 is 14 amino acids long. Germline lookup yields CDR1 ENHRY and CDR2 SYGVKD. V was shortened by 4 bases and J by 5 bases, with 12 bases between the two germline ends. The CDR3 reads CAISGGTGDNEQFF. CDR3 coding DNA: TGTGCCATCAGTGGGGGGACTGGGGACAATGAGCAGTTCTTC.

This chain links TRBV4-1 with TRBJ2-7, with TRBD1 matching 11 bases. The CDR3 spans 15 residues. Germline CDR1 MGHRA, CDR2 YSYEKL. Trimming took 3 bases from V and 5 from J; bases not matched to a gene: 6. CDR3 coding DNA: TGCGCCAGCAGCCAGACTCCGGGACAGGGGGACGAGCAGTACTTC. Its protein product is CASSQTPGQGDEQYF.

The CDR3 region has the DNA TGTGCCAGCTCACCGCGGGGGGCCGCGGAGCCCCAGCATTTT. It specifies CASSPRGAAEPQHF. The rearrangement links TRBV18 to TRBJ1-5, with D possibly TRBD1 on 6 matching bases. This CDR3 contains 14 residues. Germline values: CDR1 KGHSH, CDR2 LQKENI. V lost 3 bases and J lost 8, with 14 bases in between.

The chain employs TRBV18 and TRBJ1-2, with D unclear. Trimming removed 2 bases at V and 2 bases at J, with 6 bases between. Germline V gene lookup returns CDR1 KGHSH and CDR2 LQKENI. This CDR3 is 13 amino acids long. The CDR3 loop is CASSPAGNYGYTF. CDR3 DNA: TGTGCCAGCTCACCAGCAGGCAACTATGGCTACACCTTC.

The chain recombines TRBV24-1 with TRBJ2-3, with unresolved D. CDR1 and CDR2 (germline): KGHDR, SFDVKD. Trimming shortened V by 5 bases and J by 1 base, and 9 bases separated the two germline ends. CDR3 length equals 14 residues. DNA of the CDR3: TGTGCCACCAGTGCTGGAAGCGGCACAGATACGCAGTATTTT. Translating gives CATSAGSGTDTQYF.

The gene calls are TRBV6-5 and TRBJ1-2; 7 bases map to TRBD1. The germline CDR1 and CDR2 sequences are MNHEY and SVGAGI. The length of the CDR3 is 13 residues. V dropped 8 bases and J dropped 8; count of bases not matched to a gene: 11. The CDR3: CASGNQGVKGYTF. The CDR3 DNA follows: TGTGCCAGCGGAAACCAGGGGGTTAAGGGCTACACCTTC.

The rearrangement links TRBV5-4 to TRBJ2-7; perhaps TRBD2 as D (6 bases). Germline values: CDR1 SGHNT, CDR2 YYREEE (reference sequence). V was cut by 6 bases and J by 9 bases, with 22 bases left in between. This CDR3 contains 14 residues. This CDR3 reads CASTGGSLAGVQYF. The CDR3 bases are TGTGCCAGCACCGGAGGATCACTAGCCGGCGTGCAGTACTTC.

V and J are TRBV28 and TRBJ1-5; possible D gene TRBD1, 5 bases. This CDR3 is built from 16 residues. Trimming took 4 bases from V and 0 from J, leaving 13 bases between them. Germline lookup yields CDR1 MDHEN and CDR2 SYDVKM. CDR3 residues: CASSYRQKSSNQPQHF. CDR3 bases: TGTGCCAGCAGTTACCGACAGAAATCTAGCAATCAGCCCCAGCATTTT.

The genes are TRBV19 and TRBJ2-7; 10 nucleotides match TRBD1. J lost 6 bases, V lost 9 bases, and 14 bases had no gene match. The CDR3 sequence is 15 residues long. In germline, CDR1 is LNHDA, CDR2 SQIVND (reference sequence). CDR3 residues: CASRNRDRGPSEQYF. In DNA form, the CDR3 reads TGTGCCAGCCGTAACCGGGACAGGGGTCCGTCCGAGCAGTACTTC.

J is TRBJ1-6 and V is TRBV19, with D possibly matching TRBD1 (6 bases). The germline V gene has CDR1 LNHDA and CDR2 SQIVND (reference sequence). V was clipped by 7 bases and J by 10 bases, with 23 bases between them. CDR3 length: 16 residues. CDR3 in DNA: TGTGCCAGTACCATAGGACAGTTCGGGTCTGGCTCACCCCTCCACTTT. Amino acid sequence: CASTIGQFGSGSPLHF.

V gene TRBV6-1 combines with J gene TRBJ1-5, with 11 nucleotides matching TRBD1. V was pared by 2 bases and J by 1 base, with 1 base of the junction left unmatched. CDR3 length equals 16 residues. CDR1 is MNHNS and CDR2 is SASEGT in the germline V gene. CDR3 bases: TGTGCCAGCAGTGAATGGGACAGGGGGAGCAATCAGCCCCAGCATTTT. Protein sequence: CASSEWDRGSNQPQHF.

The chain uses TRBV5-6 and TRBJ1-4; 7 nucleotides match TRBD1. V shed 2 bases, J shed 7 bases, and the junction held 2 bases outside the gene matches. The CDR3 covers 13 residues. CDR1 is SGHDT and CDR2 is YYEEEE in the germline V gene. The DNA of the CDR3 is TGTGCCAGCAGCTTCCAGGGGGGTGAAAAACTGTTTTTT. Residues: CASSFQGGEKLFF.

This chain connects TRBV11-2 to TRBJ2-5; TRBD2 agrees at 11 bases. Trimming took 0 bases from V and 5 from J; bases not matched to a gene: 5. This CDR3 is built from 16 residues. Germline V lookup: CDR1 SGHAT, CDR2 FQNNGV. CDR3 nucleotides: TGTGCCAGCAGCTTAGATATTGCTAGCGGGAGGGAGACCCAGTACTTC. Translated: CASSLDIASGRETQYF.

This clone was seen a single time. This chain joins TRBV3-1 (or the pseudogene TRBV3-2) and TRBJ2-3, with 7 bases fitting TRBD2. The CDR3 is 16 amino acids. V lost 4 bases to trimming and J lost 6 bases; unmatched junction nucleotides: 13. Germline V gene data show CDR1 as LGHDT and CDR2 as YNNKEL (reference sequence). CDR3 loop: CASSPPQAGRGDTQYF. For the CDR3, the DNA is TGTGCCAGCAGCCCCCCTCAGGCGGGGCGGGGGGATACGCAGTATTTT.